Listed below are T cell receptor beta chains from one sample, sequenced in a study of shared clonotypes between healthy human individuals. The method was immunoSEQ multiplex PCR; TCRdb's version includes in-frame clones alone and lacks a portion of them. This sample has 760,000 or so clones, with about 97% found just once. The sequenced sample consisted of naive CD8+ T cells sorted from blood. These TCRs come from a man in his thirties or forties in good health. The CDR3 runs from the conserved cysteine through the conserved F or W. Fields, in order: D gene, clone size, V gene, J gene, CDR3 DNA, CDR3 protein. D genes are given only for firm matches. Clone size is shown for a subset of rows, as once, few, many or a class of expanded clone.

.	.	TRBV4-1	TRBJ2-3	TGCGCCAGCAGCCAAAACTTCTTAGCGGATCCTAGCACAGATACGCAGTATTTT	CASSQNFLADPSTDTQYF
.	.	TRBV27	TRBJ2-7	TGTGCCAGCACCCTCAACGGGGAGCTCTCCTACGAGCAGTACTTC	CASTLNGELSYEQYF
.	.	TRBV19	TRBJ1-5	TGTGCCAGTAGTATCGTTGAACAGGTCCAGCCCCAGCATTTT	CASSIVEQVQPQHF
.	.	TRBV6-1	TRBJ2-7	TGTGCCAGCAGTGAAGAGAGCCCCCCTGGCAGGTCCTACGAGCAGTACTTC	CASSEESPPGRSYEQYF
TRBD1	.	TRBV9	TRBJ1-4	TGTGCCAGCAGCGTAGGGTTGGCAGGGGGACCTGAAAAACTGTTTTTT	CASSVGLAGGPEKLFF
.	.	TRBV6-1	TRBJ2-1	TGTGCCAGCAGTGACTCGGGAAATGAGCAGTTCTTC	CASSDSGNEQFF
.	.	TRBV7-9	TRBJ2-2	TGTGCCAGCAGCTTCAGAGGGACCGGGGAGCTGTTTTTT	CASSFRGTGELFF
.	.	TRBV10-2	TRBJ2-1	TGCGCCAGCAGGGACTTTACCTACAATGAGCAGTTCTTC	CASRDFTYNEQFF
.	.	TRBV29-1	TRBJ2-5	TGCAGCGTTGTGGGGCAGAACCAAGAGACCCAGTACTTC	CSVVGQNQETQYF
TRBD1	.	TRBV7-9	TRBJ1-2	TGTGCCAGCAGCACCTTGGACAGGGAGGGCTACACCTTC	CASSTLDREGYTF
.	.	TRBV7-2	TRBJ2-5	TGTGCCAGCAGTACCCGGGTGACGAATGTGAAGACCCAGTACTTC	CASSTRVTNVKTQYF
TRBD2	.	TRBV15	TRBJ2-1	TGTGCCACCAGCAGAGGGACTAGCTATCGGAATGAGCAGTTCTTC	CATSRGTSYRNEQFF
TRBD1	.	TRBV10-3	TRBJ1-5	TGTGCCATCAGCGGGACAGGACCTTCCCAGCCCCAGCATTTT	CAISGTGPSQPQHF
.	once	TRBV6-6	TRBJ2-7	TGTGCCAGCAGTACTGACAGGTTTGGGTACTACGAGCAGTACTTC	CASSTDRFGYYEQYF